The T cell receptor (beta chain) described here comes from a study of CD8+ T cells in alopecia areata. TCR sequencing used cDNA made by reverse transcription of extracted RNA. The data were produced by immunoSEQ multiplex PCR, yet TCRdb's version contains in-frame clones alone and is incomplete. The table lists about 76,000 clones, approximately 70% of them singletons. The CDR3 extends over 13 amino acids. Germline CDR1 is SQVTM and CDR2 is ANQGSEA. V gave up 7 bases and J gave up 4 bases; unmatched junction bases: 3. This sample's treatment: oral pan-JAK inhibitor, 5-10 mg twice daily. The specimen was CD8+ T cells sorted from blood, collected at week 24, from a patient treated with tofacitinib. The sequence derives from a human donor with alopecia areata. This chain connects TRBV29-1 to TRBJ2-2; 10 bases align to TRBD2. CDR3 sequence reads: CSAGTSVTGELFF. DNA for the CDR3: TGCAGCGCCGGGACTAGCGTCACCGGGGAGCTGTTTTTT.